This T cell receptor beta chain was observed in a study of blood T cell repertoires in COVID-19. Study-wide background: Collection of acute and convalescent COVID-19 samples took place in the United States, Italy and Spain.

Many counts were recorded for this clone. TCRdb's copy holds only in-frame clones and misses some; the assay was immunoSEQ multiplex PCR. This sample has some 530,000 clones, with around 85% found just once. The sequenced sample was peripheral blood. The sequence came from a human donor in a cohort sampled during active COVID-19.

The CDR3 DNA sequence: TGCGCCAGCAGCCAAGGCCTAGCGGGAGATCTCGAGCAGTACTTC. Residues: CASSQGLAGDLEQYF. The chain couples TRBV4-1 to TRBJ2-7; 10 nucleotides line up with TRBD2. Per the germline V gene, CDR1 is MGHRA and CDR2 is YSYEKL. The CDR3 spans 15 residues. Unmatched junction bases numbered 6, after V lost 1 base and J lost 6 bases.